The clone carrying this T cell receptor beta chain came up a few times. Samples were taken at baseline and on day 1 of cycles 4 and 7. The data stem from a study of OX40 agonist ivuxolimab in advanced cancers. Assay: immunoSEQ multiplex PCR; the TCRdb copy retains only in-frame clones and omits some. Of some 70,000 clones listed, 75% to 85% are singletons. V was clipped by 6 bases and J by 4 bases, with 9 bases between them. CDR3 length equals 13 residues. Germline V gene lookup returns CDR1 MNHEY and CDR2 SVGAGI. The sequencing used CD4+ or CD8+ T cells sorted from blood, collected in a trial of the OX40 agonist ivuxolimab. This chain links TRBV6-5 with TRBJ2-2, with TRBD2 as a possible D gene (5 bases). The TCR originated in an adult with an advanced solid tumor such as melanoma, head and neck, liver or kidney cancer. The CDR3 DNA is TGTGCCAGCAGAGTGGGGAGCACCGGGGAGCTGTTTTTT. Encoded protein: CASRVGSTGELFF.